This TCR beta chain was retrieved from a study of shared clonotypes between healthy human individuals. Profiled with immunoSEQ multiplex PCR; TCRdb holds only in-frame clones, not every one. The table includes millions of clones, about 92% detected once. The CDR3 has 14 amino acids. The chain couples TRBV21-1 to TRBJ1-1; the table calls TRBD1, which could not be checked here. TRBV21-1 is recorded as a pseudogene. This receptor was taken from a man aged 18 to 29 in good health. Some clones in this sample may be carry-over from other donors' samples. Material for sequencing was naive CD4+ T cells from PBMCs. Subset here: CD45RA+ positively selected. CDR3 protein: CASSKGWAGGEAFF. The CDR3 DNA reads TGTGCCAGCAGCAAAGGGTGGGCTGGTGGGGAAGCTTTCTTT.